The entry below describes one TCR beta chain. Its antigen is not identified. The data derive from a study of cytomegalovirus exposure and HLA in healthy donors. Study-level information: The roughly 120 million unique TCR beta sequences, from around 200 million T cells, were found by an earlier analysis.

General observations from the study: Based on reports, TCR beta sequences accurately predicted HLA-A and HLA-B alleles for most subjects. DRB1 showed the most TCR associations and HLA-C the fewest in a later analysis, as rates varied by HLA locus. Some segments of the V type, notably TRBV6-2 and TRBV6-3, were excluded as indistinguishable.

PCR involved 60 Vbeta and 13 Jbeta primers. This table comes from immunoSEQ multiplex PCR, and its TCRdb copy is limited to in-frame clones, with some not included. The table includes under 200,000 clones, approximately 80% detected once. Trimming cost V 2 bases and J 8 bases; bases outside gene matches: 11. The germline V gene has CDR1 SGHTA and CDR2 FQGNSA. The CDR3 runs to 15 residues. The chain couples TRBV7-2 to TRBJ1-2; the match to TRBD1 covers 7 bases. This TCR was recovered from a woman under 40 in good health and CMV-seropositive. The sample consisted of PBMCs. The CDR3 region has the DNA TGTGCCAGCAGCTTACCCTCCGGGACAGCGGCCGGCTACACCTTC. It yields the protein CASSLPSGTAAGYTF.